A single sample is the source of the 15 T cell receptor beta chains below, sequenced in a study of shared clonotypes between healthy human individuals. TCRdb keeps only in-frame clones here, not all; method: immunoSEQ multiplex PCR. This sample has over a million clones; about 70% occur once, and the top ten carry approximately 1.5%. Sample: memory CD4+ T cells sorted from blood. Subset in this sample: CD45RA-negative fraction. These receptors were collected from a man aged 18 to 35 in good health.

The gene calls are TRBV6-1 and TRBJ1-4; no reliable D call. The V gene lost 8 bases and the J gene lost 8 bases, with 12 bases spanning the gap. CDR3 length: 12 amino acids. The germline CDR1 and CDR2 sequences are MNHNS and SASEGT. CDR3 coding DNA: TGTGCCAGCCTCGGGCCACCCGAAAAACTGTTTTTT. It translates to CASLGPPEKLFF.

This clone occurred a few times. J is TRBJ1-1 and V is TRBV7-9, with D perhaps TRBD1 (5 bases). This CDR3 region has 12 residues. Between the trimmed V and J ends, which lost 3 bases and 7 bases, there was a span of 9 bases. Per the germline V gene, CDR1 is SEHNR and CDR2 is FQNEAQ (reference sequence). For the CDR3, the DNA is TGTGCCAGCAGCTTTTCCCAGGGTGAAGCTTTCTTT. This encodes CASSFSQGEAFF.

The CDR3 coding sequence is TGTGCCAGCAGCTTAGTAAAGAAACAGGGACAGTTCTATGGCTACACCTTC. Translating it yields CASSLVKKQGQFYGYTF. This chain connects TRBV11-3 to TRBJ1-2; the match to TRBD1 covers 7 bases. Germline CDR1 SGHNT, CDR2 YENEEA. After removal of 1 base from V and 4 bases from J, the junction contained 12 bases not matched to a gene. The CDR3 runs 17 residues.

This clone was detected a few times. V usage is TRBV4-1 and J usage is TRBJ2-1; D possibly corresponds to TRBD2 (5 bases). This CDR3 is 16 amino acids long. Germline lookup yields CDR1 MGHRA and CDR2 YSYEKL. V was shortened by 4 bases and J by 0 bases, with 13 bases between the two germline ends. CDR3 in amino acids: CASSRIWTVSYNEQFF. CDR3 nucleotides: TGCGCCAGCAGCCGAATCTGGACTGTCTCCTACAATGAGCAGTTCTTC.

CDR3 nucleotides: TGCGCCAGCAGCTCGCCCGCGGGGGTGGGAGAGACCCAGTACTTC. Residues: CASSSPAGVGETQYF. The genes are TRBV5-1 and TRBJ2-5; 7 bases map to TRBD2. CDR3 size: 15 residues. V trimming: 3 bases; J trimming: 4 bases; junction bases outside the gene matches: 9. Germline V gives CDR1 SGHRS, CDR2 YFSETQ. The full variable domain, completed using reference TRBV5-1 and TRBJ2-5, is KAGVTQTPRYLIKTRGQQVTLSCSPISGHRSVSWYQQTPGQGLQFLFEYFSETQRNKGNFPGRFSGRQFSNSRSEMNVSTLELGDSALYLCASSSPAGVGETQYFGPGTRLLVL.

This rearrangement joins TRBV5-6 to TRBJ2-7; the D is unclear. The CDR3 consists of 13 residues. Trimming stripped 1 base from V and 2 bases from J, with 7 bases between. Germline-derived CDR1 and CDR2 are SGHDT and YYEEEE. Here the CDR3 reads CASSLWAAYEQYF. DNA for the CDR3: TGTGCCAGCAGCTTGTGGGCCGCCTACGAGCAGTACTTC.

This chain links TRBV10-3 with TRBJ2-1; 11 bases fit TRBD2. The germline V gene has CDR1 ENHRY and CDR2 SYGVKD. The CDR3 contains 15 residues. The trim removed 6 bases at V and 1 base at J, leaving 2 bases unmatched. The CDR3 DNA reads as TGTGCCATCAGGGGACTAGCGGCTTCCTACAATGAGCAGTTCTTC. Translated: CAIRGLAASYNEQFF.

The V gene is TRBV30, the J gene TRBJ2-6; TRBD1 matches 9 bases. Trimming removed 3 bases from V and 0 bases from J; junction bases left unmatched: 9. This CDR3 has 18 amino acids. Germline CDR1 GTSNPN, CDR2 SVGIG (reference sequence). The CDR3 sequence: CAWSGRDRVFSGANVLTF. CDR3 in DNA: TGTGCCTGGAGCGGTCGGGACAGGGTTTTCTCTGGGGCCAACGTCCTGACTTTC.

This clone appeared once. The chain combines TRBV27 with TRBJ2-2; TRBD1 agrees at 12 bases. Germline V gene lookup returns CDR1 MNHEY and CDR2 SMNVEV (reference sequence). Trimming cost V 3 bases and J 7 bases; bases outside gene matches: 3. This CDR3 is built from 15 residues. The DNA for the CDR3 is TGTGCCAGCAGTTTCGGGACAGGGGGCCACGGGGAGCTGTTTTTT. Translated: CASSFGTGGHGELFF.

The CDR3 bases are TGCGCCAGCAGCTTGGGGGACATCTCGAACACCGGGGAGCTGTTTTTT. Translation: CASSLGDISNTGELFF. This chain links TRBV5-1 with TRBJ2-2, with D possibly TRBD1 on 6 matching bases. Looked up from germline, CDR1 is SGHRS and CDR2 is YFSETQ. The CDR3 loop spans 16 amino acids. The V end was cut by 0 bases, the J end by 0 bases, with 9 bases between.

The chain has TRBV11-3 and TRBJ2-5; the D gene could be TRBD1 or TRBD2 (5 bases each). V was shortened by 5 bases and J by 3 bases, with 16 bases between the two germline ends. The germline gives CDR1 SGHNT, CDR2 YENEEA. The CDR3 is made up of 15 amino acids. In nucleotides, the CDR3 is TGTGCCAGCAGCCCGGCCCGGGACGATGAAGAGACCCAGTACTTC. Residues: CASSPARDDEETQYF.

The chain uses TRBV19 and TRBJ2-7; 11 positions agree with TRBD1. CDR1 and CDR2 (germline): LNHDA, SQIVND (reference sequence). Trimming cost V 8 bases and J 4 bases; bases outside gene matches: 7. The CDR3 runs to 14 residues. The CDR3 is CASSDRGLLYEQYF. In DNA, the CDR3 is TGTGCCAGTTCGGACAGGGGGCTTCTTTACGAGCAGTACTTC.

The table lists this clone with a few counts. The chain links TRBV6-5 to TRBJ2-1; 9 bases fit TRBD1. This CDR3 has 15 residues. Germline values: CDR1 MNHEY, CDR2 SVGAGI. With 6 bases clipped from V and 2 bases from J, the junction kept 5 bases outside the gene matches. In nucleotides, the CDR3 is TGTGCCAGCAGAGCCGGGACAGGGCCCTACAATGAGCAGTTCTTC. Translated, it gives CASRAGTGPYNEQFF.

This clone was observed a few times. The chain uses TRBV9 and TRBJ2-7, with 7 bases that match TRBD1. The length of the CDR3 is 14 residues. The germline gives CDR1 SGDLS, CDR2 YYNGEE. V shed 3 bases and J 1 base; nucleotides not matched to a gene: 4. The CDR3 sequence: CASSAGGVSYEQYF. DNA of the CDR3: TGTGCCAGCAGCGCAGGGGGAGTTTCCTACGAGCAGTACTTC.

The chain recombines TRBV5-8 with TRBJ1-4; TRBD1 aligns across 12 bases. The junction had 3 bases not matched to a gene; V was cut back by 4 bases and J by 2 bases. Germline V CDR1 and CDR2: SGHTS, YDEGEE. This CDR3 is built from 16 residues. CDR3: CASSAGTGGTNEKLFF. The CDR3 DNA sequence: TGTGCCAGCAGCGCGGGGACAGGGGGCACTAATGAAAAACTGTTTTTT.